The clone carrying this TCR beta chain has a handful of counts. Its target is unknown. This CDR3 is 14 amino acids long. From germline, CDR1 is LNHDA and CDR2 SQIVND (reference sequence). V was clipped by 3 bases and J by 9 bases; unmatched bases: 6. These data come from a study of T cells after yellow fever vaccination. Overall study context: Researchers used SMART-Seq v4 Ultra Low Input to prepare fractions that had low cell numbers. Points from the study as a whole: Among all clonotypes, a small share was observed in both CD4 and CD8 compartments.

TCRdb redid the calling of the 5' RACE reads with MiXCR, one entry per CDR3 protein. The sample comprises approximately 170,000 distinct CDR3 sequences, approximately 11% of which are singletons, and 35% to 40% rests with the top ten. This chain links TRBV19 with TRBJ1-5, with 9 bases matching TRBD1. This clonotype was sampled from a man in his late teens or twenties who received the YFV17D yellow fever vaccine. Sequences were derived from CD8+ T cells sorted from PBMCs, sampled 15 days after the yellow fever booster vaccination. The CDR3 coding sequence is TGTGCCAGTAGTATCGGACAGGGGATTTCGCCCCAGCATTTT. This translates into CASSIGQGISPQHF.